This TCR beta chain was sequenced for a study of cytomegalovirus exposure and HLA in healthy donors. In the study overall: The study's early data release held about 80 million unique TCRs from HLA-typed donors. Genotyping showed roughly 86% of roughly 390 donors falling in the Caucasian-associated ancestry cluster.

Both 60 Vbeta primers and 13 Jbeta primers went into the PCR. Clones were sequenced by immunoSEQ multiplex PCR, and TCRdb holds only the in-frame ones, with some missing. The profile covers some 130,000 clones, with roughly 85% appearing a single time and around 7% taken by the ten largest. Looked up from germline, CDR1 is LGHNA and CDR2 is YNFKEQ. V lost 1 base and J 0 bases, leaving 7 bases between the germline ends. The CDR3 runs to 15 residues. Source material: PBMCs. This chain connects TRBV4-2 to TRBJ1-5; D call uncertain. The origin of this receptor is a man between 35 and 55 years old in good health and CMV-seropositive. The CDR3 reads CASSQGVNSNQPQHF. For the CDR3, the DNA is TGTGCCAGCAGCCAAGGAGTCAATAGCAATCAGCCCCAGCATTTT.